This TCR beta chain was recorded in a study of cytomegalovirus exposure and HLA in healthy donors (dated by TCRdb to the late 2010s). Context from the whole study: In an earlier analysis of under 600 of the donors, 250 to 300 Gb of sequence data and some 120 million unique TCR beta sequences from about 179 million T cells were reported. An early release that covered approximately 600 HLA-typed donors contained around 300 gigabases of sequencing data and 85 million to 100 million unique TCR sequences. Among the approximately 430 genotyped donors, about 83% belonged to the genetic ancestry cluster associated with self-reported Caucasian donors. The study aimed to test whether cataloging public T cell receptors could reveal signatures of past pathogen exposure. The study used immunosequencing to profile the T cell repertoires of hundreds of subjects and linked those repertoires to cytomegalovirus serostatus. A separate validation cohort of some 130 different subjects was used in addition to the 666-subject first cohort. To predict cytomegalovirus infection status, the study combined high-throughput TCR immunosequencing, statistical association of individual TCRs with disease status, and machine learning. A later analysis re-analyzed previously published TCR beta repertoires from approximately 700 donors and added high-resolution HLA genotyping to study TCR occurrence patterns. Rather than drawing on any new phenotypic data, the later analysis identified candidate immune exposures from TCR beta sequences and the way those sequences occurred across donors. To decide whether each TCR beta V gene segment behaved as functional or pseudogenic, an earlier analysis of some 600 of the donors relied on high-throughput TCR beta sequencing. Donor age, sex, ethnicity and CMV serostatus were compiled alongside the repertoire data. A later genetic analysis took genome-wide SNP genotypes for about 55% of the 666 donors and used that subset as a discovery cohort. All discovery cohort repertoires had been generated on a single sequencing platform. HLA typing covered class I and class II loci at four-digit resolution. The number of donors typed differed by locus, with roughly 629-640 for A, B, C, DRB1 and DQB1, roughly 520 for DQA1, 600 to 610 for DPA1, and around 430 for DPB1. Roughly five DR-DQ haplotypes were handled as single units for association and clustering because linkage in the cohort was strong. On average, about 240,000 unique TCR beta nucleotide sequences were sequenced per donor among about 400 genotyped donors of the cohort, with roughly 18% of those sequences being non-productive. The investigation overall reported the following: According to a later genetic analysis, donors in an Asian-associated ancestry cluster had fewer N-insertions in productive TCRs than the roughly 670-donor mean. Three of the identified cytomegalovirus-associated TCR beta chains were confirmed in vitro to be specific for cytomegalovirus antigens. A total of 164 TCR beta chains were listed by the study as associated with cytomegalovirus. An earlier analysis of approximately 570 of the donors showed that most TCR beta V segments appeared in productive rearrangements either about 90% or about 30% of the time, which broadly matched IMGT annotations. A further reported finding was that TCR beta sequences accurately predicted the HLA-A and HLA-B alleles for most subjects in the first cohort. For the cohort, immune exposure information was limited to CMV serostatus. A group of highly shared sequence variants was considered likely to be a technical artifact of the sequencing pipeline. Because the 87-base-pair reads could not distinguish some IMGT-functional V segments, including TRBV6-2 and TRBV6-3, those segments were excluded. At a false discovery rate of 0.05, a later analysis linked around 17,000 TCR beta sequences to specific HLA alleles. The cohort was sequenced for TCR beta chains only, and without alpha or paired-chain data the features that could be detected were limited. Because HLA typing was missing for some donors at each locus, association tests included only the typed subset. In a later genetic analysis, a missense DCLRE1C variant was associated with V-gene and J-gene trimming of TCR beta chains, and the association was replicated in an independent cohort. In a later analysis, TCR association rates were found to vary across HLA loci, with the most associated TCRs seen for DRB1 alleles and the fewest for HLA-C alleles. Most TCR sequences were observed very rarely across donors, whereas some public TCRs were present in many individuals. Compared with equally common non-associated chains, HLA-associated TCR beta chains in a later analysis were more clonally expanded and had lower generation probabilities. Most CMV-associated TCR beta chains appeared to be HLA-restricted in a later analysis, and the HLA associations seemed to be driven largely by CMV exposure. The authors suggested that the approach could potentially be generalized to other disease states and immunological phenotypes. Cytomegalovirus status was reported to be diagnosed by the classifier with high specificity and sensitivity in both the original and validation cohorts. According to a later analysis, parvovirus B19, influenza, CMV and Epstein-Barr virus appeared linked to several top co-occurrence clusters. Correlated functional status among segregating V segments might reflect linkage disequilibrium, but an unknown experimental factor could not be ruled out. When HLA alleles, especially DR and DQ, strongly co-occurred, attributing TCR associations to individual alleles was difficult. Sequencing depth was assumed to be roughly uniform across donors in the presence/absence analyses, though that assumption may not hold. The earlier analysis of approximately 540 of the donors excluded some 15 rarely observed V segments, including chromosome 9 orphons, because counts were too low.

The cohort was made up of 666 healthy bone marrow donors. Cohort members were all nominally healthy when sampled, although unrecorded immune exposures were likely present. The donor tested CMV seronegative and was one of the 352 seronegative cohort members. A peripheral blood sample was collected from each donor, and TCR beta sequencing was performed on peripheral blood mononuclear cells. The Qiagen DNeasy Blood Extraction Kit was used to extract genomic DNA from the blood cell samples. From cysteine to phenylalanine, the CDR3 is 15 amino acids long. Only the CDR3 DNA stays, 45 bases, in frame from base 1. Libraries came from the immunoSEQ multiplex PCR assay. The multiplex PCR relied on a mix of 60 forward primers for TCR Vbeta segments and 13 reverse primers for TCR Jbeta segments. The CDR3 region of rearranged TCR beta genes was amplified from genomic DNA with a multiplex PCR assay. The amplified TCR beta libraries were sequenced on the Illumina HiSeq System as 87-base-pair reads. The original pipeline was this. A later analysis tallied roughly 76 million unique TCR beta chains across the 700 or so repertoires, and approximately 12 million of those chains were shared by two or more donors. A nearest-neighbor algorithm error-corrected the raw reads and collapsed the reads into unique sequences, merging closely related sequences to remove PCR and sequencing errors. CDR3 sequences were aligned to IMGT reference sequences to assign V, D and J gene segments. Each retained sequence needed at least a six-nucleotide match to both a V gene segment and a J gene segment. A rearrangement was called productive if the CDR3 had no stop codons and remained in frame with V and J, and every other rearrangement was called non-productive. CDR3 was defined by IMGT convention, running from the second conserved V-encoded cysteine to the conserved J-encoded phenylalanine. The earlier analysis of roughly 590 of the donors excluded any sequence lacking an unambiguous match to a single V gene segment. In an earlier analysis of some 590 of the donors, V segments were called functional above 56.7% productive rearrangements and were called segregating when the between-donor standard deviation exceeded 5%. A statistical classification framework was built for diagnosing cytomegalovirus status from the catalog of TCR beta chain sequences. V and J gene assignment, in a later analysis, came from comparing TCR nucleotide sequences with IMGT/GENE-DB human TR gene sequences. A later analysis assigned CDR3 sequences and most-parsimonious VDJ recombination scenarios with the TCRdist pipeline. In a later analysis, each TCR beta chain was defined by its CDR3 amino acid sequence together with its V-gene family, and reads without a unique V-gene family were excluded. As a way to deal with suspected cross-contamination and a sequencing artifact, a later analysis dropped roughly 600 nucleotide sequences that were highly shared and had low generation probability. In a later analysis, a clonal expansion index for each public chain was calculated from normalized within-repertoire ranks of inferred template counts. In a later analysis, generation probabilities were computed using a VDJ recombination model fitted to out-of-frame rearrangements, and the results were checked against IGoR. A later analysis scored TCR-TCR, TCR-HLA and TCR-CMV co-occurrence with hypergeometric tests, applying a repertoire-size bias correction to TCR pairs. False discovery rates were estimated in a later analysis by permuting HLA or CMV assignments 20 times. In a later analysis, co-occurring TCRs were grouped using DBSCAN, and TCRdist sequence similarity was added for clustering within HLA-allele-positive subsets. For co-occurrence clustering, repertoires with fewer than 30,000 or more than 120,000 public chains were excluded, along with roughly 5 repertoires with anomalous nucleotide sharing. Sourced from immuneACCESS, this table was stored by TCRdb with only in-frame sequences that have V and J called. A share of the clones is absent; for the studies checked, an unresolved V gene accounts for under half, and the remainder has no known explanation. V, J and clone size were drawn from that table, and D and trimming were deduced from the DNA. The sample table lists 85,000 to 120,000 clones, less than 85% of them with a count of one. The ten biggest clones cover approximately 2.8% of the sample.

In regard to this clone: Its antigen is currently not known. No qualities accompany the bases; no much larger clone lies one base away.

This clonotype was sampled from a man aged 35-49 years in good health and CMV-seronegative. The source material was PBMCs. The chain is assembled from TRBV1 and TRBJ2-7; the table's D call of TRBD1 was not tested on the DNA. TRBV1 is classified as a pseudogene. The CDR3 protein sequence reads: CTSREEGQGDYEQYF. The sequence in DNA is TGCACCAGCAGGGAGGAGGGACAGGGAGACTACGAGCAGTACTTC.